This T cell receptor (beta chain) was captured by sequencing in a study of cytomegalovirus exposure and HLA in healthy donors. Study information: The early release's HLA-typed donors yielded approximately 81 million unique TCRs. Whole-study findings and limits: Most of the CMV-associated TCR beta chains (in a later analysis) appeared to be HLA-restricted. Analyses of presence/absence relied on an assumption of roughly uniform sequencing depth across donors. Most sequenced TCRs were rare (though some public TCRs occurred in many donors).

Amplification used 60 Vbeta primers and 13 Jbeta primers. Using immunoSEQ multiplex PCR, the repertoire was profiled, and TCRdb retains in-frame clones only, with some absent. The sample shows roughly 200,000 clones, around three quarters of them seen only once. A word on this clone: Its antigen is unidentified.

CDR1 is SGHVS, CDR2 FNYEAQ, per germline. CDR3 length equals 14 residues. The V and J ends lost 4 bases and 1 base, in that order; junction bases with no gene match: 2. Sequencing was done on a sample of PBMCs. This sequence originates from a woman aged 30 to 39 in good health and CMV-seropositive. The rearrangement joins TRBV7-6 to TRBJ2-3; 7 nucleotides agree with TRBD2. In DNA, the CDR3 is TGTGCCAGCAGCTCTGGACTAGGCACAGATACGCAGTATTTT. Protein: CASSSGLGTDTQYF.